Below are 24 T cell receptor beta chains sequenced from a single sample in a study of blood T cell repertoires in COVID-19. Only in-frame clones appear in the TCRdb table, and some are missing; sequencing was by immunoSEQ multiplex PCR. This table holds more than 60,000 clones, roughly 90% found once. The sequenced sample was peripheral blood. Receptors were obtained from a human donor in a cohort sampled during active COVID-19.

This clone was seen at least ten times. The V call is TRBV6-5, the J call TRBJ1-2; 10 nucleotides line up with TRBD1. The CDR3 has 16 residues. J gave up 5 bases and V 0 bases, and 6 bases lay outside the gene matches. CDR1 is MNHEY and CDR2 is SVGAGI in the germline V gene. The CDR3 sequence: CASSYSRTGGNYGYTF. The CDR3 DNA reads as TGTGCCAGCAGTTACTCGCGGACAGGGGGTAATTATGGCTACACCTTC.

This chain uses TRBV5-1 with TRBJ2-7; TRBD2 agrees at 8 bases. The CDR3 runs to 15 residues. V dropped 2 bases and J dropped 3; count of bases not matched to a gene: 7. Germline values: CDR1 SGHRS, CDR2 YFSETQ. The CDR3 loop is CASSFSTSERYEQYF. The CDR3 nucleotides read TGCGCCAGCAGCTTCTCGACTAGCGAGCGCTACGAGCAGTACTTC.

The chain couples TRBV6-5 to TRBJ1-5; possible D gene TRBD1, 5 bases. Trimming cost V 4 bases and J 6 bases, with 13 bases left between them. Germline V gene data show CDR1 as MNHEY and CDR2 as SVGAGI. The CDR3 has 14 amino acids. CDR3 region: CASSLLRGSQPQHF. Written as DNA, the CDR3 is TGTGCCAGCAGTTTACTACGGGGGAGTCAGCCCCAGCATTTT.

CDR3 bases: TGTGCCAGCAGTTACTCGAGACGAGGGGCTTTCTTT. Amino acid sequence: CASSYSRRGAFF. The genes are TRBV6-2 or TRBV6-3 and TRBJ1-1; D gene unclear. The germline CDR1 and CDR2 sequences are MNHEY and SVGEGT. V lost 0 bases and J 11 bases, leaving 10 bases between the germline ends. This CDR3 region has 12 residues.

The V gene is TRBV7-2, the J gene TRBJ1-5, with D possibly TRBD1 on 5 matching bases. The CDR3 length is 15 residues. V lost 0 bases, J lost 6 bases, and 12 bases lay in between. CDR1 is SGHTA, CDR2 FQGNSA, per germline. CDR3 nucleotide sequence: TGTGCCAGCAGCTTAGCGCAGGTAGGGGCTCAGCCCCAGCATTTT. Its translation: CASSLAQVGAQPQHF.

V and J are TRBV24-1 and TRBJ2-5; no clear D gene. CDR1 and CDR2 from the germline V gene are KGHDR and SFDVKD. V gave up 5 bases and J gave up 0 bases, with 9 bases separating them. CDR3 length: 14 amino acids. The CDR3, as DNA: TGTGCCACCAGTGCCCCGGAGAACCAAGAGACCCAGTACTTC. This encodes CATSAPENQETQYF.

The rearrangement links TRBV6-5 to TRBJ2-7; a possible D gene is TRBD1 (6 bases). The CDR3 extends over 14 amino acids. CDR1 MNHEY and CDR2 SVGAGI come from the germline V gene. Trimming removed 6 bases from V and 2 bases from J, with 14 bases in between. For the CDR3, the DNA is TGTGCCAGCAGGCGGCCAGGGGCACCCTACGAGCAGTACTTC. Residues: CASRRPGAPYEQYF.

The chain employs TRBV3-1 (or the pseudogene TRBV3-2) and TRBJ2-7; 10 nucleotides line up with TRBD2. After removal of 4 bases from V and 4 bases from J, the junction contained 7 bases not matched to a gene. The CDR3 is made up of 15 amino acids. Per the germline V gene, CDR1 is LGHDT and CDR2 is YNNKEL (reference sequence). This CDR3 is CASSRASGGKYEQYF. In DNA, the CDR3 is TGTGCCAGCAGCCGGGCTAGCGGGGGCAAATACGAGCAGTACTTC.

The chain recombines TRBV29-1 with TRBJ1-2; tentative D call: TRBD1 (6 bases). CDR1 is SQVTM and CDR2 is ANQGSEA in the germline V gene. This CDR3 has 15 amino acids. Trimming took off 5 bases at V and 8 bases at J, with 24 bases between the two ends. In nucleotides, the CDR3 is TGCAGCGTTCTGGACAGAACCCATCCCTACGGGGGCTACACCTTC. It translates to CSVLDRTHPYGGYTF.

Only one count was recorded for this clone. Other DNA sequences of this sample code for an identical CDR3. The chain is built from TRBV5-6 and TRBJ2-7; TRBD1 matches 9 bases. The V segment lost 4 bases and the J segment 3 bases; nucleotides outside the gene matches: 5. The CDR3 consists of 14 residues. The germline V gene has CDR1 SGHDT and CDR2 YYEEEE. The DNA for the CDR3 is TGTGCCAGCAGCCCCCCGGGACAGGGCTACGAGCAGTACTTC. Its protein product is CASSPPGQGYEQYF.

This clone was recorded once. Since no conserved phenylalanine or tryptophan closes the CDR3, a read error is the likely cause. This sequence joins TRBV6-4 and TRBJ1-2; 10 bases agree with TRBD1. The CDR3 is 15 residues long. The ends lost 6 bases at V and 3 bases at J; junction bases unmatched: 7. CDR1 and CDR2 (germline): MRHNA, SNTAGT. The DNA for the CDR3 is TGTGCCAGCAGGGTTTCAGGACAGGGGGACTATGGCTACACCCTC. It codes for CASRVSGQGDYGYTL.

The rearrangement joins TRBV6-1 to TRBJ2-4, with a possible D match to TRBD1 (6 bases). There are 18 residues in the CDR3. The V end lost 4 bases, the J end lost 0 bases, and 19 bases lay between the germline ends. Per germline, CDR1 MNHNS and CDR2 SASEGT. The CDR3 DNA reads TGTGCCAGCAGTGTGGGCCAAGGACAGAGACTAGCCAAAAACATTCAGTACTTC. This gives the protein CASSVGQGQRLAKNIQYF.

The chain couples TRBV3-1 (or the pseudogene TRBV3-2) to TRBJ2-3; 9 bases map to TRBD2. J was trimmed by 6 bases and V by 0 bases; bases with no gene match: 7. Germline V gene lookup returns CDR1 LGHDT and CDR2 YNNKEL (reference sequence). The CDR3 totals 16 residues. This CDR3 reads CASSQDDAGGIDTQYF. The CDR3 DNA sequence: TGTGCCAGCAGCCAAGATGATGCGGGGGGGATCGATACGCAGTATTTT.

J is TRBJ1-5 and V is TRBV10-3; D possibly corresponds to TRBD1 (6 bases). Germline CDR1 and CDR2: ENHRY and SYGVKD. V shed 8 bases and J shed 2 bases, with 22 bases lying between them. This CDR3 is built from 17 residues. CDR3 sequence: CAIRGRQGQRGNQPQHF. CDR3 coding DNA: TGTGCCATCCGCGGCCGCCAGGGGCAAAGAGGCAATCAGCCCCAGCATTTT.

The chain is built from TRBV27 and TRBJ1-4; TRBD1 is a possible D gene (5 bases). The V end lost 3 bases, the J end lost 6 bases, and 11 bases lay between the germline ends. Germline CDR1 reads MNHEY; CDR2 reads SMNVEV (reference sequence). This CDR3 contains 14 residues. The CDR3 coding sequence is TGTGCCAGCAGTTTGAGGGGAGGGGATGAAAAACTGTTTTTT. The encoded protein is CASSLRGGDEKLFF.

The chain is built from TRBV10-3 and TRBJ2-3, with a possible D match to TRBD1 (6 bases). The CDR3 runs to 14 residues. Trimming shortened V by 7 bases and J by 0 bases, and 11 bases separated the two germline ends. Per germline, CDR1 ENHRY and CDR2 SYGVKD. CDR3 loop: CAITGAGSTDTQYF. In DNA, the CDR3 is TGTGCCATCACAGGGGCAGGGAGCACAGATACGCAGTATTTT.

With regard to this clone: The junction and the germline gene differ at one end; a read error may be behind it. CDR3 coding DNA: TGTGCCAGCAGTTTGGGCAGGGGGGACAATCAGCCCCAGCATTTT. Translating gives CASSLGRGDNQPQHF. The chain joins TRBV5-6 to TRBJ1-5; TRBD1 agrees at 7 bases. This CDR3 has 15 amino acids. Germline V gene lookup returns CDR1 SGHDT and CDR2 YYEEEE.

The chain links TRBV11-3 to TRBJ2-2, with 8 positions matching TRBD2. V shed 5 bases, J shed 4 bases, and the junction held 9 bases outside the gene matches. The CDR3 has 16 residues. CDR1 is SGHNT and CDR2 is YENEEA in the germline V gene. This CDR3 is CASSRLSGDTTGELFF. CDR3 sequence (DNA): TGTGCCAGCAGCCGACTTAGCGGGGACACCACCGGGGAGCTGTTTTTT.

The chain combines TRBV12-5 with TRBJ1-2, with unresolved D. This CDR3 is 16 amino acids long. CDR1 is LGHNT, CDR2 FRNRAP, per germline. Trimming removed 1 base at V and 0 bases at J, with 12 bases between. CDR3 region: CASGLGTLAANYGYTF. The DNA of the CDR3 is TGTGCTAGTGGTTTGGGTACATTGGCTGCTAACTATGGCTACACCTTC.

V gene TRBV5-6 combines with J gene TRBJ2-3, with 9 bases lining up with TRBD1. CDR3 length equals 14 residues. The junction had 5 bases not matched to a gene; V was cut back by 4 bases and J by 5 bases. Germline V lookup: CDR1 SGHDT, CDR2 YYEEEE. The CDR3 is CASSRTGGGDTQYF. CDR3 in DNA: TGTGCCAGCAGCAGAACAGGGGGCGGAGATACGCAGTATTTT.

CDR3 residues: CASSESKRRPLRGNQPQHF. The DNA for the CDR3 is TGTGCCAGCAGCGAGAGCAAGAGAAGACCGCTCAGGGGCAATCAGCCCCAGCATTTT. The rearrangement joins TRBV21-1 to TRBJ1-5; the table's D call of TRBD1 was not tested on the DNA. TRBV21-1 is marked as a pseudogene. The CDR3 spans 19 residues.

This sequence joins TRBV19 and TRBJ2-7; 7 bases match TRBD1. The CDR3 is made up of 13 amino acids. V was pared by 5 bases and J by 6 bases, with 7 bases of the junction left unmatched. Per the germline V gene, CDR1 is LNHDA and CDR2 is SQIVND (reference sequence). The CDR3 DNA sequence: TGTGCCAGTAGTTTGAAACAGGGGACCGAGCAGTACTTC. This translates into CASSLKQGTEQYF.

J is TRBJ1-5 and V is TRBV12-3 or TRBV12-4, with D uncertain. The CDR3 loop spans 12 amino acids. With 6 bases removed from V and 10 bases from J, the gap between germline ends came to 13 bases. For the CDR3, the DNA is TGTGCCAGCAGCCCCGGCGGGAGACCCCAGCATTTT. Protein: CASSPGGRPQHF.

The chain joins TRBV18 to TRBJ1-3; D possibly corresponds to TRBD1 (5 bases). The CDR3 covers 17 residues. Trimming pared 3 bases from V and 0 bases from J, leaving 15 bases between. The germline V gene encodes CDR1 KGHSH and CDR2 LQKENI. Here the CDR3 DNA reads TGTGCCAGCTCACCGTCGACAGTAATTTTCTCTGGAAACACCATATATTTT. Its protein is CASSPSTVIFSGNTIYF.